The present TCR beta chain was sequenced within a study of T cells in Graves' hyperthyroidism and ophthalmopathy. As for the study in general: It was at initial diagnosis, before any treatment, that peripheral blood was collected.

Amplified TCR beta CDR3 regions came from RNA transcripts. Researchers ran a first-round RT-PCR on the TCR CDR3 using the HTBI primer set. Via MiXCR, TCRdb re-called the multiplex PCR reads, giving one row per CDR3 protein. The repertoire holds some 350,000 distinct CDR3 sequences, with around 14% as singletons. Preceding any ophthalmopathy symptoms, the blood sample dates from first hyperthyroidism diagnosis. The length of the CDR3 is 15 residues. V trimming: 0 bases; J trimming: 1 base; junction bases outside the gene matches: 1. Germline V CDR1 and CDR2: SGDLS, YYNGEE. The sample was blood. The chain carries TRBV9 and TRBJ2-5; 9 bases map to TRBD2. This sequence originates from a woman aged 18-29 years with Graves' hyperthyroidism that later progressed to Graves' ophthalmopathy. The CDR3: CASSVVTSGQETQYF. DNA for the CDR3: TGTGCCAGCAGCGTAGTGACTAGCGGCCAAGAGACCCAGTACTTC.